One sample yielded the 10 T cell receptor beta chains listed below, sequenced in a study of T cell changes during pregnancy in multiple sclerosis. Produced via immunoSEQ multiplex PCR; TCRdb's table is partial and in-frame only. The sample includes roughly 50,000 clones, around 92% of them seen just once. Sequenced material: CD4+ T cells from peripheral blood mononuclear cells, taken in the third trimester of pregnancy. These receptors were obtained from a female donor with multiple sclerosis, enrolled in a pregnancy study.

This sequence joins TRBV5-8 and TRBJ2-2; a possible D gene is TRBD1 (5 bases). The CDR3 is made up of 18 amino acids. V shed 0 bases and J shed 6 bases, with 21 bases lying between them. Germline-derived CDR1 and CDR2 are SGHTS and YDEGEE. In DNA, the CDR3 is TGTGCCAGCAGCTTGGACCTTTGGGGCGGACATGAACCCGGGGAGCTGTTTTTT. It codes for CASSLDLWGGHEPGELFF.

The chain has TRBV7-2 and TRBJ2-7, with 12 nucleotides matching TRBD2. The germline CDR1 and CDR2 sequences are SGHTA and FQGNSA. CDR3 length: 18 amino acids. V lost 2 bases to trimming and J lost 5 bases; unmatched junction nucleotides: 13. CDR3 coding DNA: TGTGCCAGCAGCTTACATCCCCCGGGACTAGCGGGTTCAAACGAGCAGTACTTC. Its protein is CASSLHPPGLAGSNEQYF.

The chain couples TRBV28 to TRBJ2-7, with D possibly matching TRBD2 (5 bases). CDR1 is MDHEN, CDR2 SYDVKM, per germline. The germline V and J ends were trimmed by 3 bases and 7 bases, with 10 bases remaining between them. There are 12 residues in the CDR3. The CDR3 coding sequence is TGTGCCAGCAGTTTCCCGGGAAGGGAGCAGTACTTC. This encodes CASSFPGREQYF. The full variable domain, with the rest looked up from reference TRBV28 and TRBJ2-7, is DVKVTQSSRYLVKRTGEKVFLECVQDMDHENMFWYRQDPGLGLRLIYFSYDVKMKEKGDIPEGYSVSREKKERFSLILESASTNQTSMYLCASSFPGREQYFGPGTRLTVT.

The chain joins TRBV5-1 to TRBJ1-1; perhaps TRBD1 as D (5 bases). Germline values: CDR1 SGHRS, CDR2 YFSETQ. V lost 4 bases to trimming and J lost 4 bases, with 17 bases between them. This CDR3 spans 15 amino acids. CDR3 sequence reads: CASSRAGGLGTEAFF. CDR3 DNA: TGCGCCAGCAGCCGAGCGGGGGGATTGGGCACTGAAGCTTTCTTT. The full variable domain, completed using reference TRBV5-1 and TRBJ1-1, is KAGVTQTPRYLIKTRGQQVTLSCSPISGHRSVSWYQQTPGQGLQFLFEYFSETQRNKGNFPGRFSGRQFSNSRSEMNVSTLELGDSALYLCASSRAGGLGTEAFFGQGTRLTVV.

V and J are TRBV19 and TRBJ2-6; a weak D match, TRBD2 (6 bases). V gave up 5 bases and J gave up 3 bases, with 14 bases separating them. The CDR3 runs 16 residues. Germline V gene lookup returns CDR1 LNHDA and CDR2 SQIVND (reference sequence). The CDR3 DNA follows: TGTGCCAGTAGTGTGGAGGGAGGTCTTGGGGCCAACGTCCTGACTTTC. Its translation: CASSVEGGLGANVLTF.

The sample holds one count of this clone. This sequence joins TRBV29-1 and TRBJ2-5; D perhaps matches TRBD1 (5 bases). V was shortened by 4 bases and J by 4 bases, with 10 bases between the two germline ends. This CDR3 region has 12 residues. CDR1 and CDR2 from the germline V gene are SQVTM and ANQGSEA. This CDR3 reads CSVVVGPETQYF. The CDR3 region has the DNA TGCAGCGTTGTGGTGGGGCCAGAGACCCAGTACTTC.

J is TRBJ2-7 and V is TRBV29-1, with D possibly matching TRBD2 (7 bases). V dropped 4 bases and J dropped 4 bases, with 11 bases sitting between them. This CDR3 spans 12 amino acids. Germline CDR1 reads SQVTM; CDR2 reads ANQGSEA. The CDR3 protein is CSVGAGAYEQYF. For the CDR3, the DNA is TGCAGCGTTGGTGCGGGGGCTTACGAGCAGTACTTC.

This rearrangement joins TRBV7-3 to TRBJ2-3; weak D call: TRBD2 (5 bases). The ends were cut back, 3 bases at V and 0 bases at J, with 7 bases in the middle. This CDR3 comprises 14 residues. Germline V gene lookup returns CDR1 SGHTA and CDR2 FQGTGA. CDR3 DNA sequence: TGTGCCAGCAGCTTCGGCGGGAGCACAGATACGCAGTATTTT. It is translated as CASSFGGSTDTQYF.

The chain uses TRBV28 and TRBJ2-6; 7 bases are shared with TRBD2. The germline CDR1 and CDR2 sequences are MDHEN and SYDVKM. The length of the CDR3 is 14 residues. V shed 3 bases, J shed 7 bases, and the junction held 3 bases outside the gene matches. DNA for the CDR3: TGTGCCAGCAGTTTGGGCGGGGGAGCCAACGTCCTGACTTTC. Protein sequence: CASSLGGGANVLTF. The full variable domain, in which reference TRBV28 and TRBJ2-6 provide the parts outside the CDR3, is DVKVTQSSRYLVKRTGEKVFLECVQDMDHENMFWYRQDPGLGLRLIYFSYDVKMKEKGDIPEGYSVSREKKERFSLILESASTNQTSMYLCASSLGGGANVLTFGAGSRLTVL.

CDR3 residues: CASSLGMNTIYF. DNA for the CDR3: TGTGCCAGCAGCTTGGGTATGAACACCATATATTTT. The rearrangement links TRBV5-5 to TRBJ1-3; D is unresolved. The CDR3 sequence is 12 residues long. CDR1 and CDR2 (germline): SGHKS, YYEKEE (reference sequence). Deletions cut 0 bases from V and 7 bases from J, with 5 bases between.